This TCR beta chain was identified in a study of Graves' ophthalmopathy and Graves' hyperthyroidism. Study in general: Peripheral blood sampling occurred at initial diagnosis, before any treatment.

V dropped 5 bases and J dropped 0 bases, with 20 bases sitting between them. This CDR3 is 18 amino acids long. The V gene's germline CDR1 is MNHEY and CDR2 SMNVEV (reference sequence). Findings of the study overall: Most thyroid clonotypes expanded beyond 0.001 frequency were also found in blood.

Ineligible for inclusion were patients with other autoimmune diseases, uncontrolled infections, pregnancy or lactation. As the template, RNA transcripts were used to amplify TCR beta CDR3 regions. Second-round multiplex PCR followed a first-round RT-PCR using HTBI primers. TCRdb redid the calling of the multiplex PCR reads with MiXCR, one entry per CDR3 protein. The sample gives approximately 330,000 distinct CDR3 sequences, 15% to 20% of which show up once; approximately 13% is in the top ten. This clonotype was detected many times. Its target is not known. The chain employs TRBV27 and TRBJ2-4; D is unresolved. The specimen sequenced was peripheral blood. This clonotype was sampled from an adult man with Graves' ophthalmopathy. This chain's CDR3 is CASSPFGGEILAKNIQYF. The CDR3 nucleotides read TGTGCCAGCAGTCCCTTCGGCGGAGAGATACTAGCCAAAAACATTCAGTACTTC.